This T cell receptor (beta chain) was sequenced during a study of T cells expressing NK-cell markers. Overall study context: Sorted CD3+CD56+NKG2C+, CD3+CD56+NKG2C- and CD3+CD56-NKG2C+ T cells provided the TCR beta repertoires. Study-level points and caveats: The study found these clonotypes also leading the CD3+CD56-NKG2C+ fraction in a few donors.

In regard to this clonotype: Its cognate antigen is unknown.

The CDR3 is 13 amino acids. TCRdb re-called the 5' RACE reads; every CDR3 protein appears as one record, without DNA. The specimen's table records over 200,000 distinct CDR3 sequences. The rearrangement links TRBV21-1 to TRBJ1-5. TRBV21-1 is given as a pseudogene. The TCR comes from a man between 18 and 29 years old in good health. Sequencing was carried out using blood T cells: a sorted CD56 or NKG2C T cell subset, CD4+ or CD8+ T cells, or bulk PBMC T cells (not recorded which). The CDR3 spells CASSNDLKQPQHF.